This T cell receptor (beta chain) emerged from a study of regulatory T cells in long-lasting Graves disease. Study outcomes and limitations: TCR diversity in persistent Graves' patients was below that of newly diagnosed ones.

CDR3-region Arm-PCR and iRepertoire HTBI primers produced the TCR beta libraries. MiXCR, applied by TCRdb to the multiplex PCR reads, yields one record per CDR3 protein. The data contain about 470,000 distinct CDR3 sequences, 20% to 25% of them singletons. The sample holds many counts of this clonotype. Its antigen remains unknown. Described time point: persistent/refractory GD, antithyroid drugs over 5 years with positive TRAb. After RNA was extracted from PBMCs, the TCR library was made from it. An endocrinology department in Xi'an, China, recruited the patients. Between the trimmed V and J ends, which lost 7 bases and 5 bases, there was a span of 14 bases. The CDR3 length is 13 residues. Germline CDR1 reads MNHEY; CDR2 reads SVGEGT.

The chain combines TRBV6-2 or TRBV6-3 with TRBJ1-2, with D maybe TRBD1 (5 bases). The sequence was collected from a female donor with Graves disease. The sample was peripheral blood mononuclear cells (PBMCs), taken when the disease was refractory, from a patient treated with antithyroid drugs. CDR3 residues: CASKKTEKYGYTF. The CDR3 coding sequence is TGTGCCAGCAAGAAGACAGAGAAATATGGCTACACCTTC.